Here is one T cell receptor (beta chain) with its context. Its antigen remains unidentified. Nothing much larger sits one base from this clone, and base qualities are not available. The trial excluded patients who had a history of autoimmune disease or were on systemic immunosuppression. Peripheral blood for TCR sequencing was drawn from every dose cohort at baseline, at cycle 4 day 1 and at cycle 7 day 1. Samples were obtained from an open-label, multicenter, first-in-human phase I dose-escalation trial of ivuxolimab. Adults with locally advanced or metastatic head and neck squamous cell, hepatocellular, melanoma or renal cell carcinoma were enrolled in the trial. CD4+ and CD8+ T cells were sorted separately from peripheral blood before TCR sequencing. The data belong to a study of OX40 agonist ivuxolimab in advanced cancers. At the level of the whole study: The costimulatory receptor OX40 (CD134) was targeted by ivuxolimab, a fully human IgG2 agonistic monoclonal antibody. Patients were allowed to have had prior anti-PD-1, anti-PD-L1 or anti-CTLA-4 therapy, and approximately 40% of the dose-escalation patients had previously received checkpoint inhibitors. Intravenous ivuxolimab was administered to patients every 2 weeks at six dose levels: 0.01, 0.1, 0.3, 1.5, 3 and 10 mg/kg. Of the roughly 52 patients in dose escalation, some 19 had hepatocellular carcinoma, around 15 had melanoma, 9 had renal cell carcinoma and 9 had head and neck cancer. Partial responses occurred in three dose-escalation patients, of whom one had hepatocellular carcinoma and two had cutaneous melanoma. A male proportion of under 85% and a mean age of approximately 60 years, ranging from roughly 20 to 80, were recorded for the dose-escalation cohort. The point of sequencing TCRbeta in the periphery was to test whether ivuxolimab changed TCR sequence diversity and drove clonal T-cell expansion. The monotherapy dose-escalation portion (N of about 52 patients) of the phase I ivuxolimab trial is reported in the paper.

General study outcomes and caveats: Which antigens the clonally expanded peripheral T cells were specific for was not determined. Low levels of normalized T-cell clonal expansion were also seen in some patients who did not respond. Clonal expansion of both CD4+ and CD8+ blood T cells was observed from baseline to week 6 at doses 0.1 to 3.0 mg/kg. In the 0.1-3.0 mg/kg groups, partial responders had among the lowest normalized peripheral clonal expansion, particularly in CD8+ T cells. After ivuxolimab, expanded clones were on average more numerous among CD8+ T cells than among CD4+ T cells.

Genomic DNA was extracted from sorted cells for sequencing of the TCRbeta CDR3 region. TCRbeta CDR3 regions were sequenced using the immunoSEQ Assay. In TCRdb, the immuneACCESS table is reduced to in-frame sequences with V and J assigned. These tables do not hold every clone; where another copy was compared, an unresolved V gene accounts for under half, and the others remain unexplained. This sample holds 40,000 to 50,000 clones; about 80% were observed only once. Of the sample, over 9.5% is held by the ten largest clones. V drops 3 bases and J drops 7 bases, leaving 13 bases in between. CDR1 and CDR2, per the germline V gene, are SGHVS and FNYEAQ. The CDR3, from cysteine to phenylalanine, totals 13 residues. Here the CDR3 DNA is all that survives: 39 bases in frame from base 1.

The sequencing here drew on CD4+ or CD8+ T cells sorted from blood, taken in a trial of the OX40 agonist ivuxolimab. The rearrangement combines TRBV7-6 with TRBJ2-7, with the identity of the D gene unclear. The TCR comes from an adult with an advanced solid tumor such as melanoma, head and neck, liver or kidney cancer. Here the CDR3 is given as CASSLAGVTEQYF. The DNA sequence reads TGTGCCAGCAGCTTGGCTGGGGTCACGGAGCAGTACTTC. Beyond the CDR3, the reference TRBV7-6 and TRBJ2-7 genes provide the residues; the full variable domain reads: GAGVSQSPRYKVTKRGQDVALRCDPISGHVSLYWYRQALGQGPEFLTYFNYEAQQDKSGLPNDRFSAERPEGSISTLTIQRTEQRDSAMYRCASSLAGVTEQYFGPGTRLTVT.